Listed below are T cell receptor beta chains from one sample, sequenced in a study of blood T cell repertoires in COVID-19. Profiled with immunoSEQ multiplex PCR; TCRdb holds only in-frame clones, not every one. The sample gives 150,000 or so clones, 65% to 90% of which show up once; roughly 8.9% is in the top ten. Sequences were obtained from peripheral blood. The receptors derive from a woman aged 45-59 years with acute or convalescent COVID-19. The CDR3 runs from the conserved cysteine through the conserved F or W. D genes are given only for firm matches. Size tells how often a clone was seen (once, few, many) or the class of an expanded clone, and some rows leave it out.

abundance: -
v_gene: TRBV7-7
d_gene: TRBD2
j_gene: TRBJ2-5
CDR3nt: TGTGCCAGCAGCTTATCGCTAGCGGGGGGTGTGCAGACCCAGTACTTC
CDR3aa: CASSLSLAGGVQTQYF

abundance: -
v_gene: TRBV18
d_gene: -
j_gene: TRBJ2-2
CDR3nt: TGTGCCAGCTCCCGCGGGACAGAACGCGGGACCGGGGAGCTGTTTTTT
CDR3aa: CASSRGTERGTGELFF

abundance: -
v_gene: TRBV2
d_gene: -
j_gene: TRBJ1-4
CDR3nt: TGTGCCAGCAGTCCCGGACTTACCTCTGGTGAAAAACTGTTTTTT
CDR3aa: CASSPGLTSGEKLFF

abundance: -
v_gene: TRBV5-4
d_gene: -
j_gene: TRBJ2-7
CDR3nt: TGTGCCAGCAGCACCGGACACCAATACGAGCAGTACTTC
CDR3aa: CASSTGHQYEQYF

abundance: -
v_gene: TRBV7-5
d_gene: -
j_gene: TRBJ2-7
CDR3nt: TGTGCCAGAAGCTTACTTTACGGGACAAGAACCTACGAGCAGTACTTC
CDR3aa: CARSLLYGTRTYEQYF

abundance: -
v_gene: TRBV7-3
d_gene: TRBD1
j_gene: TRBJ1-1
CDR3nt: TGTGCCAGCAGCTCGAGACAGGGGCGCGAAGCTTTCTTT
CDR3aa: CASSSRQGREAFF

abundance: -
v_gene: TRBV7-2
d_gene: TRBD1
j_gene: TRBJ1-2
CDR3nt: TGTGCCAGCAGCGGCCACAGGGGGGCTAACTATGGCTACACCTTC
CDR3aa: CASSGHRGANYGYTF

abundance: -
v_gene: TRBV7-2
d_gene: TRBD1
j_gene: TRBJ2-1
CDR3nt: TGTGCCAGCAGCTCAACAGGGGGCGTCTACAATGAGCAGTTCTTC
CDR3aa: CASSSTGGVYNEQFF

abundance: -
v_gene: TRBV5-1
d_gene: -
j_gene: TRBJ2-1
CDR3nt: TGCGCCAGCAGCTTGGCCGGCGGGGGTTACAGGGATGAGCAGTTCTTC
CDR3aa: CASSLAGGGYRDEQFF

abundance: -
v_gene: TRBV5-1
d_gene: -
j_gene: TRBJ2-7
CDR3nt: TGCGCCAGCAGCTTGGGAGGCTCCGCGCAGTACTTC
CDR3aa: CASSLGGSAQYF

abundance: -
v_gene: TRBV7-9
d_gene: -
j_gene: TRBJ1-4
CDR3nt: TGTGCCAGCAGCTTAGGACAGAATAATGAAAAACTGTTTTTT
CDR3aa: CASSLGQNNEKLFF

abundance: -
v_gene: TRBV13
d_gene: TRBD2
j_gene: TRBJ2-3
CDR3nt: TGTGCCAGCAGACTCTCTAGCGGGAGGGCCGTAGATACGCAGTATTTT
CDR3aa: CASRLSSGRAVDTQYF

abundance: -
v_gene: TRBV4-3
d_gene: -
j_gene: TRBJ2-2
CDR3nt: TGCGCCAGCAGCCAAGCGGGAATCGGGGTAGGGACCGGGGAGCTGTTTTTT
CDR3aa: CASSQAGIGVGTGELFF

abundance: -
v_gene: TRBV7-7
d_gene: TRBD2
j_gene: TRBJ2-5
CDR3nt: TGTGCCAGCAGCAAAGGACTAGCGGGGGGAGAGACCCAGTACTTC
CDR3aa: CASSKGLAGGETQYF

abundance: -
v_gene: TRBV18
d_gene: TRBD1
j_gene: TRBJ1-2
CDR3nt: TGTGCCAGCTCACCCGGACAGGCGGATAACTATGGCTACACCTTC
CDR3aa: CASSPGQADNYGYTF

abundance: -
v_gene: TRBV7-8
d_gene: -
j_gene: TRBJ2-2
CDR3nt: TGTGCCAGCAGAGATGGGGCCCGAAACACCGGGGAGCTGTTTTTT
CDR3aa: CASRDGARNTGELFF

abundance: -
v_gene: TRBV7-9
d_gene: -
j_gene: TRBJ2-5
CDR3nt: TGTGCCAGCAGCTTATACAGGGTGTCCCAAGAGACCCAGTACTTC
CDR3aa: CASSLYRVSQETQYF

abundance: few
v_gene: TRBV27
d_gene: TRBD2
j_gene: TRBJ2-7
CDR3nt: TGTGCCAGCAGTTCCTTAGCGGGAGGGCCTCGGCAGTACTTC
CDR3aa: CASSSLAGGPRQYF

abundance: few
v_gene: TRBV7-2
d_gene: TRBD1
j_gene: TRBJ1-1
CDR3nt: TGTGCCAGCAGCTCGGGACAGATCACTGAAGCTTTCTTT
CDR3aa: CASSSGQITEAFF

abundance: -
v_gene: TRBV18
d_gene: -
j_gene: TRBJ1-2
CDR3nt: TGTGCCAGCTCACCACTGTCACAGGTTAACTATGGCTACACCTTC
CDR3aa: CASSPLSQVNYGYTF

abundance: -
v_gene: TRBV18
d_gene: -
j_gene: TRBJ1-5
CDR3nt: TGTGCCAGCTCACCATTTTATGATCAGCCCCAGCATTTT
CDR3aa: CASSPFYDQPQHF

abundance: -
v_gene: TRBV19
d_gene: TRBD1
j_gene: TRBJ1-6
CDR3nt: TGTGCCAGTAGTCTCCGGGACAGGGGAGGTTCACCCCTCCACTTT
CDR3aa: CASSLRDRGGSPLHF

abundance: -
v_gene: TRBV5-6
d_gene: TRBD1
j_gene: TRBJ1-6
CDR3nt: TGTGCCAGCAGCCCAGACAGGGGGCGAAATTCACCCCTCCACTTT
CDR3aa: CASSPDRGRNSPLHF

abundance: -
v_gene: TRBV4-3
d_gene: TRBD2
j_gene: TRBJ2-1
CDR3nt: TGCGCCAGCACCTCAGCGGGAGGGAAAAGCTCCTACAATGAGCAGTTCTTC
CDR3aa: CASTSAGGKSSYNEQFF

abundance: -
v_gene: TRBV7-8
d_gene: -
j_gene: TRBJ2-7
CDR3nt: TGTGCCAGCAGCGTCCGGGACACCCCCTACGAGCAGTACTTC
CDR3aa: CASSVRDTPYEQYF

abundance: -
v_gene: TRBV3-1/TRBV3-2
d_gene: -
j_gene: TRBJ1-2
CDR3nt: TGTGCCAGCAGTCTGGGGGGAGGCTACACCTTC
CDR3aa: CASSLGGGYTF

abundance: -
v_gene: TRBV7-9
d_gene: TRBD2
j_gene: TRBJ2-1
CDR3nt: TGTGCCAGCAGCTTAACCCTAGCGGGGCCACCCTCCGGTTTCAATGAGCAGTTCTTC
CDR3aa: CASSLTLAGPPSGFNEQFF

abundance: once
v_gene: TRBV4-2
d_gene: -
j_gene: TRBJ1-5
CDR3nt: TGTGCCAGCAGCCAGGCAACGGACAGTTATCAGCCCCAGCATTTT
CDR3aa: CASSQATDSYQPQHF

abundance: -
v_gene: TRBV7-3
d_gene: TRBD2
j_gene: TRBJ2-5
CDR3nt: TGTGCCAGCAGCCGAGGGACTAGCGGGAGCCAAGAGACCCAGTACTTC
CDR3aa: CASSRGTSGSQETQYF

abundance: once
v_gene: TRBV7-6
d_gene: TRBD1
j_gene: TRBJ2-5
CDR3nt: TGTGCCAGCAGCTCGCGGACAGGGGGCGCGGAGACCCAGTACTTC
CDR3aa: CASSSRTGGAETQYF

abundance: -
v_gene: TRBV6-5
d_gene: TRBD1
j_gene: TRBJ1-4
CDR3nt: TGTGCCAGCAGTTACTCTGGACAGGGAAATGAAAAACTGTTTTTT
CDR3aa: CASSYSGQGNEKLFF

abundance: -
v_gene: TRBV7-8
d_gene: TRBD1
j_gene: TRBJ2-1
CDR3nt: TGTGCCAGCAGCGAACTAGGGGGCGGGCCCTACAATGAGCAGTTCTTC
CDR3aa: CASSELGGGPYNEQFF

abundance: -
v_gene: TRBV15
d_gene: -
j_gene: TRBJ2-3
CDR3nt: TGTGCCACCAGCAGAGTTTCTAGCCATAGCACAGATACGCAGTATTTT
CDR3aa: CATSRVSSHSTDTQYF

abundance: -
v_gene: TRBV6-6
d_gene: -
j_gene: TRBJ1-4
CDR3nt: TGTGCCAGCAGTTCGAAGTTCGGCGTTACTAAAGAAAAACTGTTTTTT
CDR3aa: CASSSKFGVTKEKLFF

abundance: -
v_gene: TRBV5-4
d_gene: TRBD1
j_gene: TRBJ1-5
CDR3nt: TGTGCCAGCAGCTTACAGGGGGCACGTCAGCCCCAGCATTTT
CDR3aa: CASSLQGARQPQHF

abundance: -
v_gene: TRBV19
d_gene: -
j_gene: TRBJ2-6
CDR3nt: TGTGCCAGTAGCTCAGGGCCCTCTGGGGCCAACGTCCTGACTTTC
CDR3aa: CASSSGPSGANVLTF

abundance: -
v_gene: TRBV10-3
d_gene: TRBD1
j_gene: TRBJ1-2
CDR3nt: TGTGCCATCAGTGGACAGGGTCAGAGTGGGAACTATGGCTACACCTTC
CDR3aa: CAISGQGQSGNYGYTF

abundance: once
v_gene: TRBV5-1
d_gene: -
j_gene: TRBJ2-3
CDR3nt: TGCGCCAGCAGCTTGCAGGGGTTGGTCACAGATACGCAGTATTTT
CDR3aa: CASSLQGLVTDTQYF

abundance: -
v_gene: TRBV7-2
d_gene: TRBD2
j_gene: TRBJ2-2
CDR3nt: TGTGCCAGTCCTCTAGCGGGGCCACCGAACACCGGGGAGCTGTTTTTT
CDR3aa: CASPLAGPPNTGELFF

abundance: -
v_gene: TRBV7-2
d_gene: -
j_gene: TRBJ2-2
CDR3nt: TGTGCCAGCAGCCCTTTTTTGCTACCATCGACCGGGGAGCTGTTTTTT
CDR3aa: CASSPFLLPSTGELFF

abundance: once
v_gene: TRBV4-3
d_gene: -
j_gene: TRBJ2-2
CDR3nt: TGCGCCAGCAGCCAAGGGCAGACTTACACCGGGGAGCTGTTTTTT
CDR3aa: CASSQGQTYTGELFF

abundance: -
v_gene: TRBV10-3
d_gene: TRBD2
j_gene: TRBJ2-7
CDR3nt: TGTGCCATCACCCCGGGGGGGGGCGCCTCCTACGAGCAGTACTTC
CDR3aa: CAITPGGGASYEQYF

abundance: few
v_gene: TRBV2
d_gene: TRBD1
j_gene: TRBJ1-2
CDR3nt: TGTGCCAGCAGCCACCTAAGGGACAGTTATGGCTACACCTTC
CDR3aa: CASSHLRDSYGYTF

abundance: -
v_gene: TRBV10-1
d_gene: TRBD2
j_gene: TRBJ2-7
CDR3nt: TGCGCCAGCAGTGCCTGGAGGGGACTAGGATCCTACGAGCAGTACTTC
CDR3aa: CASSAWRGLGSYEQYF

abundance: -
v_gene: TRBV30
d_gene: TRBD1
j_gene: TRBJ1-1
CDR3nt: TGTGCCTGGAGCCAGGGGGAATCGACTGAAGCTTTCTTT
CDR3aa: CAWSQGESTEAFF

abundance: few
v_gene: TRBV27
d_gene: TRBD1
j_gene: TRBJ1-4
CDR3nt: TGTGCCAGCAAGACCCGAGGGACAGGATTCGGAGAAAAACTGTTTTTT
CDR3aa: CASKTRGTGFGEKLFF

abundance: -
v_gene: TRBV15
d_gene: TRBD2
j_gene: TRBJ2-3
CDR3nt: TGTGCCACCAGCTTAGCGGGATATTGGACAGATACGCAGTATTTT
CDR3aa: CATSLAGYWTDTQYF

abundance: -
v_gene: TRBV4-2
d_gene: TRBD1
j_gene: TRBJ1-1
CDR3nt: TGTGCCAGCAGCCAAGATCGGGACAGGAGGAACACTGAAGCTTTCTTT
CDR3aa: CASSQDRDRRNTEAFF

abundance: -
v_gene: TRBV19
d_gene: TRBD1
j_gene: TRBJ2-7
CDR3nt: TGTGCCAGTAGTATGGGACAGCTCTACCAGCAGTACTTC
CDR3aa: CASSMGQLYQQYF

abundance: -
v_gene: TRBV5-1
d_gene: TRBD2
j_gene: TRBJ2-7
CDR3nt: TGCGCCAGCAGCCGGGGGACTAGCGGAAGCTCCTACGAGCAGTACTTC
CDR3aa: CASSRGTSGSSYEQYF

abundance: -
v_gene: TRBV18
d_gene: TRBD1
j_gene: TRBJ2-7
CDR3nt: TGTGCCAGCTCACGGGACAGAAACTCCTACGAGCAGTACTTC
CDR3aa: CASSRDRNSYEQYF

abundance: -
v_gene: TRBV7-2
d_gene: TRBD2
j_gene: TRBJ2-7
CDR3nt: TGTGCCAGCAGGGGGAGGGCCTCCTACGAGCAGTACTTC
CDR3aa: CASRGRASYEQYF

abundance: -
v_gene: TRBV9
d_gene: -
j_gene: TRBJ1-4
CDR3nt: TGTGCCAGCAGCGTAGAGTCCGGGGTTACTAATGAAAAACTGTTTTTT
CDR3aa: CASSVESGVTNEKLFF

abundance: once
v_gene: TRBV5-1
d_gene: TRBD1
j_gene: TRBJ2-1
CDR3nt: TGCGCCAGCAGCTTGACAGGGGGAACTCTCAATGAGCAGTTCTTC
CDR3aa: CASSLTGGTLNEQFF

abundance: -
v_gene: TRBV20-1
d_gene: TRBD2
j_gene: TRBJ2-1
CDR3nt: TGCAGTGCTAGTTCGCTAGCGGGGAGTAACTACAATGAGCAGTTCTTC
CDR3aa: CSASSLAGSNYNEQFF

abundance: few
v_gene: TRBV7-9
d_gene: -
j_gene: TRBJ1-1
CDR3nt: TGTGCCAGCGGACAAGGGATAGGGGTCCGGAACACTGAAGCTTTCTTT
CDR3aa: CASGQGIGVRNTEAFF

abundance: -
v_gene: TRBV18
d_gene: -
j_gene: TRBJ2-1
CDR3nt: TGTGCCAGCTCACCCACTAGATATGAGCAGTTCTTC
CDR3aa: CASSPTRYEQFF

abundance: -
v_gene: TRBV27
d_gene: TRBD2
j_gene: TRBJ2-2
CDR3nt: TGTGCCAGCAGTTCGCTAGCCGGGGGGGCTGCCGGGGAGCTGTTTTTT
CDR3aa: CASSSLAGGAAGELFF